This TCR beta chain was found in a study of blood T cell repertoires in COVID-19 (dated by TCRdb to 2018 to 2020). In the study overall: Samples from collaborators originated in the United States, Italy and Spain and spanned both the acute and convalescent phases of COVID-19. The material from the prospective study consisted of cDNA or gDNA derived from T cells, B-cell-depleted T cells, or PBMCs. Subjects who had been exposed to COVID-19, were actively infected with it, or had recovered from it provided the deeply sampled blood TCRbeta repertoires that made up the dataset. A freely available public database, intended as a resource for researchers studying the immune response to SARS-CoV-2, is where the repertoires were released. The samples were drawn from two sources: the first 160 participants of the ongoing ImmuneRACE study, and approximately 1,300 subjects contributed by 6 global collaborators. Sample metadata almost always included a de-identified subject ID, COVID-19 status, age in years and sex. Where available, HLA class I and class II types were taken from metadata supplied by the sample provider and were not determined by assay-based typing.

TCRbeta CDR3 regions were amplified from genomic DNA using the immunoSEQ Assay, a bias-controlled multiplex PCR. In the source study's methods: Nucleated cell counts per sample were estimated from amplification of reference gene primers within the assay. To quantify the absolute abundance of each unique TCRbeta CDR3 rearrangement, sequence reads were collapsed and filtered. For each sample, productive Simpson clonality was calculated as the square root of Simpson's diversity index over productive rearrangements. TCRdb mirrors the immuneACCESS table, restricted to in-frame sequences. Some clones are absent from its copies; in checked studies, under half trace to an unresolved V gene, and the reason for the others is unknown. The DNA gave D and trimming, while V, J and clone size come from that table. In this sample the table shows about 190,000 clones, 83% of which occur a single time. Approximately 6.5% of the sample is in the top ten clones.

Whole blood was collected in K2EDTA tubes by collaborating institutions according to the institutions' own protocols. For TCRbeta analysis, collaborators shipped samples as frozen whole blood, isolated PBMCs, or DNA extracted from either of those sample types. In the case of this clone: The target of this receptor is not known. No base quality values were provided; no much bigger clone lies one nucleotide off.

Study-wide findings and limitations: Clinical and demographic metadata were provided uncurated, with the amount varying by source and participant.

The CDR3, from cysteine to phenylalanine, totals 13 residues. Kept here is only the CDR3 DNA, which spans 39 bases and is read in frame from base 1. V is trimmed back by 6 bases and J by 6 bases, and the junction contains 8 bases that no gene match accounts for. Based on the germline V gene (reference sequence), the CDR1 and CDR2 sequences are SGHNT and YYREEE. Sequencing was done on a sample of peripheral blood. Recombination linked TRBV5-4 to TRBJ1-2, with 7 junctional bases fitting TRBD1. The TCR sequence derives from a woman aged 40 to 50 with acute or convalescent COVID-19. In nucleotide form, the sequence is TGTGCCAGCAATGAAGGGGGCTGGGATGGCTACACCTTC. This codes for CASNEGGWDGYTF.